Listed below are T cell receptor beta chains from one sample, sequenced in a study of cytomegalovirus exposure and HLA in healthy donors. Sequencing was performed with immunoSEQ multiplex PCR; in TCRdb, only in-frame clones are kept and a portion is missing. The sample carries under 250,000 clones, approximately 78% recorded once. The material sequenced was PBMCs. The receptors come from a male donor in good health and CMV-seronegative. The CDR3 runs from the conserved cysteine through the conserved F or W. D genes are given only for firm matches. The listing skips clone size in some rows; elsewhere it reads once, few, many or a size class.

cdr3_nt	cdr3_aa	d_call	v_call	j_call	cdr3_length	clone_size
TGTGCCAGTATGGGTCCAGGGGGCTCCTACGAGCAGTACTTC	CASMGPGGSYEQYF	TRBD1	TRBV27	TRBJ2-7	14	NA
TGTGCCAGCAGTTTTCGGGAGCAAAACGAGCAGTACTTC	CASSFREQNEQYF	NA	TRBV27	TRBJ2-7	13	few
TGTGCCAGCAGCGTAGAAGCTAGCTACGAGCAGTACTTC	CASSVEASYEQYF	NA	TRBV9	TRBJ2-7	13	NA
TGCGCCAGCAGCTTGTCCGGGAAGGTAGCCGGGGAGCTGTTTTTT	CASSLSGKVAGELFF	NA	TRBV5-1	TRBJ2-2	15	once
TGTGCCAGCAGCCCCTCCCTCTTAAACTCGAGGACCGGGGAGCTGTTTTTT	CASSPSLLNSRTGELFF	NA	TRBV7-2	TRBJ2-2	17	NA
TGTGCCAGCAAACGAGGCAGCGGTAAGAATGAGCAGTTCTTC	CASKRGSGKNEQFF	NA	TRBV2	TRBJ2-1	14	NA
TGTGCCAGCAGCCGAAATAGCGGGAGGACTCACGAGCAGTACTTC	CASSRNSGRTHEQYF	TRBD2	TRBV5-6	TRBJ2-7	15	NA
TGTGCCAGTAGTATAGCTCTGAGGGCCTATGGCTACACCTTC	CASSIALRAYGYTF	NA	TRBV19	TRBJ1-2	14	NA
TGTGCCAGTAGTAGGACAGGGAGTGGCTACACCTTC	CASSRTGSGYTF	TRBD1	TRBV19	TRBJ1-2	12	few
TGCAGCGTTGAAGATGGATGGGACAGCTATGGCTATGGCTACACCTTC	CSVEDGWDSYGYGYTF	TRBD1	TRBV29-1	TRBJ1-2	16	NA
TGTGCCAGCAGCCCGACAGGGTCCCGCTCCTACAATGAGCAGTTCTTC	CASSPTGSRSYNEQFF	TRBD1	TRBV7-9	TRBJ2-1	16	NA
TGTGCCAGTAGTAGACAGGTGAACACTGAAGCTTTCTTT	CASSRQVNTEAFF	NA	TRBV19	TRBJ1-1	13	few
TGTGCCAGCAGCCCGGTGATTGGAGCCACCGGGGAGCTGTTTTTT	CASSPVIGATGELFF	NA	TRBV11-2	TRBJ2-2	15	NA
TGTGCCAGCAACGAGGGGGCAGTGCATCAGCCCCAGCATTTT	CASNEGAVHQPQHF	TRBD1	TRBV2	TRBJ1-5	14	NA
TGCGCCAGCAGCCACTATGGGACAGGTCTTTTCTACGAGCAGTACTTC	CASSHYGTGLFYEQYF	TRBD1	TRBV4-1	TRBJ2-7	16	NA
TGTGCCAGCAGCTTAGTCGGGACTAGCGGGATCGAGCAGTACTTC	CASSLVGTSGIEQYF	TRBD2	TRBV7-9	TRBJ2-7	15	NA
TGTGCCAGCAACCGAGGAGGAATCGGAAACACCATATATTTT	CASNRGGIGNTIYF	NA	TRBV6-1	TRBJ1-3	14	NA
TGCAGCGTCTTAGAAAAAGGGGGCAATCAGCCCCAGCATTTT	CSVLEKGGNQPQHF	NA	TRBV29-1	TRBJ1-5	14	few
TGTGCCACCAGCAGAGGCGGGAGGGGCGATGAGCGGTTCTTC	CATSRGGRGDERFF	TRBD2	TRBV15	TRBJ2-1	14	NA
TGTGCCAGCAGTTTATCGGGCAGGGGGCTTTCACCCCTCCACTTT	CASSLSGRGLSPLHF	TRBD1	TRBV27	TRBJ1-6	15	NA
TGTGCCTGGGGCGGGACAGCCTTTTCTAACTATGGCTACACCTTC	CAWGGTAFSNYGYTF	TRBD1	TRBV30	TRBJ1-2	15	NA
TGCGCCAGCAGCTTGGCCGGAGGACTAGCGGTAAACGAGCAGTACTTC	CASSLAGGLAVNEQYF	TRBD2	TRBV5-1	TRBJ2-7	16	NA
TGTGCCAGCAGTTACCAAGATGGGAGGGAGACCCAGTACTTC	CASSYQDGRETQYF	NA	TRBV6-5	TRBJ2-5	14	NA
TGTGCCAGCGCGAGGCAGGGAGGTGAAAAACTGTTTTTT	CASARQGGEKLFF	NA	TRBV28	TRBJ1-4	13	NA
TGTGCCAGCAGCCCCAGGGAGGGAGGGTTCACAGATACGCAGTATTTT	CASSPREGGFTDTQYF	TRBD2	TRBV7-6	TRBJ2-3	16	NA
TGCGCCAGCAGCACGGACGTCGGGGTGACTGAAGCTTTCTTT	CASSTDVGVTEAFF	NA	TRBV5-1	TRBJ1-1	14	NA
TGTGCCAGTAGTATAGCGACAGGGATCACTGAAGCTTTCTTT	CASSIATGITEAFF	TRBD1	TRBV19	TRBJ1-1	14	NA
TGTGCCATCAGTGAGTACGACAGGTCTAACTATGGCTACACCTTC	CAISEYDRSNYGYTF	NA	TRBV10-3	TRBJ1-2	15	NA
TGTGCCTGGGCTAGGGGGACTAGCGGGAGGTTCTCCTACGAGCAGTACTTC	CAWARGTSGRFSYEQYF	TRBD2	TRBV30	TRBJ2-7	17	NA
TGTGCCCTCGGGGGGGCCCGGAACGAGCAGTACTTC	CALGGARNEQYF	TRBD2	TRBV28	TRBJ2-7	12	NA
TGTGCCAGCAGCCCCCGGGGTAGTTACGGTGAAAAGCTGTTTTTT	CASSPRGSYGEKLFF	NA	TRBV9	TRBJ1-4	15	NA
TGTGCCAGCAGTCCCCCAAGACTAGCGGGAGCCTACGAGCAGTACTTC	CASSPPRLAGAYEQYF	TRBD2	TRBV28	TRBJ2-7	16	NA
TGTGCCAGCAGGCTAACAGGTTACCCTGAAGCTTTCTTT	CASRLTGYPEAFF	NA	TRBV2	TRBJ1-1	13	NA
TGTGCCAGCAGCCCACCCGGGACAGGGCCCTACGAGCAGTACTTC	CASSPPGTGPYEQYF	TRBD1	TRBV7-9	TRBJ2-7	15	NA
TGTGCCAGCAGCCAAGCGACAGGGGGACCAGGAGGGGGGCATGAAAAACTGTTTTTT	CASSQATGGPGGGHEKLFF	TRBD1	TRBV4-2	TRBJ1-4	19	few
TGTGCCTGGAGTGCCGGGACAGGGGGCGAAAGCACTGAAGCTTTCTTT	CAWSAGTGGESTEAFF	TRBD1	TRBV30	TRBJ1-1	16	NA
TGTGCCAGCAGCCTTGGGGTCACAGGGGGCACAGATACGCAGTATTTT	CASSLGVTGGTDTQYF	TRBD1	TRBV5-6	TRBJ2-3	16	once
TGTGCCACCAGCAGAGGACTCCCCGAGACGAGGGGGGAGCTGTTTTTT	CATSRGLPETRGELFF	NA	TRBV15	TRBJ2-2	16	NA
TGTGCCAGTAGTCAATTGCGCGGCAACTATGGCTACACCTTC	CASSQLRGNYGYTF	NA	TRBV19	TRBJ1-2	14	NA
TGTGCCTGGAGTGAATCAGCAGGGGGTACCCAGCATTTT	CAWSESAGGTQHF	TRBD1	TRBV30	TRBJ1-5	13	NA
TGTGCCAGCAGTTTGACAGGGGCCTACAATGAGCAGTTCTTC	CASSLTGAYNEQFF	TRBD1	TRBV6-1	TRBJ2-1	14	NA
TGTGCCAGCAGTTCCACAGGGGGGACTGAAGCTTTCTTT	CASSSTGGTEAFF	TRBD1	TRBV27	TRBJ1-1	13	NA
TGCGCCAGCAGCTTCATCTCGGGACAGGGAAAGTCTTACACTGAAGCTTTCTTT	CASSFISGQGKSYTEAFF	TRBD1	TRBV5-1	TRBJ1-1	18	NA
TGTGCCAGCAGTCCGCCAGCGGGGTCCTACGAGCAGTACTTC	CASSPPAGSYEQYF	TRBD2	TRBV28	TRBJ2-7	14	NA
TGTGCCAGCAGTGATCGGACAGAAATTGAAGCTTTCTTT	CASSDRTEIEAFF	NA	TRBV2	TRBJ1-1	13	few
TGTGCCAGCAGCTCGCATGAGGGCCTGACAGATACGCAGTATTTT	CASSSHEGLTDTQYF	NA	TRBV11-2	TRBJ2-3	15	NA
TGTGCCAGCAGCTTAGAGGGACAGGGATATTCACCCCTCCACTTT	CASSLEGQGYSPLHF	TRBD1	TRBV7-9	TRBJ1-6	15	NA
TGTGCCAGCAGCTTTGGGCAGGGGGGAGGTACTGAAGCTTTCTTT	CASSFGQGGGTEAFF	TRBD1	TRBV5-4	TRBJ1-1	15	NA
TGCAGCGTTGAGGCTAGACCGGCCAGCGACTACGAGCAGTACTTC	CSVEARPASDYEQYF	NA	TRBV29-1	TRBJ2-7	15	NA
TGTGCCAGCAGCTTCTACAGGGAAAATGTGGATGGCTACACCTTC	CASSFYRENVDGYTF	NA	TRBV7-8	TRBJ1-2	15	NA
TGTGCCAGCAGCAAAATTCTCATAAGTTGGAGAGCTAACTATGGCTACACCTTC	CASSKILISWRANYGYTF	NA	TRBV21-1	TRBJ1-2	18	NA
TGTGCCAGTAGTAGGGGGACAGGGGTGTATGGCTACACCTTC	CASSRGTGVYGYTF	TRBD1	TRBV19	TRBJ1-2	14	NA